This TCR beta chain was profiled in a study of blood T cell repertoires in COVID-19. This clone was seen only a few times. The CDR3 has 15 residues. The V gene end was trimmed by 7 bases and the J gene end by 4 bases; junction bases not matched to a gene: 5. The germline V gene has CDR1 SGHVS and CDR2 FNYEAQ. This table comes from immunoSEQ multiplex PCR, and its TCRdb copy is limited to in-frame clones, with some not included. The profile shows over 75,000 clones, roughly 82% of them singletons. Sequencing used peripheral blood. The TCR was taken from a woman in her forties or fifties with acute or convalescent COVID-19. J is TRBJ2-2 and V is TRBV7-6; 11 bases are a match to TRBD2. As DNA, the CDR3 is TGTGCCAGCAAACTAGCGGGAGAAACCACCGGGGAGCTGTTTTTT. Residues: CASKLAGETTGELFF.